Presented here are 30 T cell receptor beta chains from one specimen sequenced in a study of cytomegalovirus exposure and HLA in healthy donors. Profiling relied on immunoSEQ multiplex PCR, and the TCRdb table lists in-frame clones only, not all of them. Seen here are 66,000 or so clones, approximately 96% observed once, and the top ten hold 1.5% to 2%. Sequencing input: PBMCs. The receptors here all came from a woman aged 18-30 years in good health and CMV-seropositive.

The chain couples TRBV7-3 to TRBJ1-1, with 11 bases identical to TRBD1. CDR1 SGHTA and CDR2 FQGTGA come from the germline V gene. CDR3 length: 13 amino acids. V was clipped by 5 bases and J by 8 bases; unmatched bases: 4. The CDR3 DNA reads as TGTGCCAGCAGCCCTTGGACAGGGGGCGAAGCTTTCTTT. Translated, it gives CASSPWTGGEAFF.

This chain connects TRBV10-3 to TRBJ1-1, with D uncertain. The germline V gene encodes CDR1 ENHRY and CDR2 SYGVKD. The CDR3 runs 16 residues. Trimming pared 4 bases from V and 3 bases from J, leaving 18 bases between. The chain's CDR3 is CAISGEGGLGYTEAFF. The CDR3, as DNA: TGTGCCATCAGTGGGGAGGGAGGTTTGGGGTACACTGAAGCTTTCTTT.

The chain's CDR3 is CAWETGENTEAFF. CDR3 DNA sequence: TGTGCCTGGGAGACAGGGGAGAACACTGAAGCTTTCTTT. The V and J genes are TRBV30 and TRBJ1-1, with 8 bases aligning to TRBD1. This CDR3 spans 13 amino acids. Germline CDR1 and CDR2: GTSNPN and SVGIG (reference sequence). V shed 5 bases, J shed 1 base, and the junction held 3 bases outside the gene matches.

V is TRBV27 and J is TRBJ2-5; 11 nucleotides line up with TRBD2. Germline values: CDR1 MNHEY, CDR2 SMNVEV (reference sequence). The V and J ends lost 5 bases and 2 bases, in that order; junction bases with no gene match: 4. The CDR3 extends over 15 amino acids. The CDR3 DNA sequence: TGTGCCAGCAGTCAAGGACTAGCGGGTCAAGAGACCCAGTACTTC. It is translated as CASSQGLAGQETQYF.

The chain has TRBV5-1 and TRBJ2-7; 10 nucleotides agree with TRBD2. Losses at the gene ends were 4 bases for V and 6 bases for J; bases not matched to a gene: 10. CDR1 is SGHRS and CDR2 is YFSETQ in the germline V gene. The CDR3 spans 15 residues. Here the CDR3 DNA reads TGCGCCAGCAGCCCGGCTAGCGGGAGACAAGGCGAGCAGTACTTC. The encoded protein is CASSPASGRQGEQYF.

The J gene is TRBJ2-7, the V gene TRBV5-4; D gene uncertain. The CDR3 covers 13 residues. V was shortened by 2 bases and J by 5 bases, with 11 bases between the two germline ends. The germline gives CDR1 SGHNT, CDR2 YYREEE (reference sequence). This CDR3 reads CASSFRTGDEQYF. For the CDR3, the DNA is TGTGCCAGCAGCTTTCGTACCGGAGACGAGCAGTACTTC.

The CDR3: CASSLASGGDEQYF. The CDR3 nucleotides read TGCGCCAGCAGCTTGGCTTCTGGAGGGGACGAGCAGTACTTC. The chain combines TRBV5-1 with TRBJ2-7, with a weak D call TRBD2 (6 bases). CDR3 length equals 14 residues. Germline loops: CDR1 SGHRS, CDR2 YFSETQ. The V end lost 0 bases, the J end lost 5 bases, and 12 bases lay between the germline ends.

The CDR3 reads CAWSPSLTGGEQYF. The CDR3 region has the DNA TGTGCCTGGAGCCCGTCACTTACAGGGGGCGAGCAGTACTTC. This chain links TRBV30 with TRBJ2-7; 8 positions agree with TRBD1. The CDR3 has 14 residues. Germline loops: CDR1 GTSNPN, CDR2 SVGIG (reference sequence). V shed 3 bases and J 6 bases; nucleotides not matched to a gene: 10. The full variable domain, with the rest looked up from reference TRBV30 and TRBJ2-7, is SQTIHQWPATLVQPVGSPLSLECTVEGTSNPNLYWYRQAAGRGLQLLFYSVGIGQISSEVPQNLSASRPQDRQFILSSKKLLLSDSGFYLCAWSPSLTGGEQYFGPGTRLTVT.

This chain links TRBV7-3 with TRBJ2-1; maybe TRBD2 (6 bases). Trimming pared 3 bases from V and 9 bases from J, leaving 15 bases between. The CDR3 covers 14 residues. CDR1 is SGHTA, CDR2 FQGTGA, per germline. The CDR3 region is CASSFAPVGGEQFF. As DNA, the CDR3 is TGTGCCAGCAGCTTTGCCCCCGTGGGGGGTGAGCAGTTCTTC.

The chain's CDR3 is CASSQSGVGYGYTF. The CDR3 DNA reads as TGTGCCAGCAGCCAGTCGGGGGTCGGCTATGGCTACACCTTC. The chain couples TRBV4-2 to TRBJ1-2, with D possibly being TRBD1 (5 bases). This CDR3 has 14 residues. Per germline, CDR1 LGHNA and CDR2 YNFKEQ. V was clipped by 3 bases and J by 4 bases, with 12 bases between them.

V is TRBV28 and J is TRBJ2-3; possibly TRBD1 for D (6 bases). Trimming took off 3 bases at V and 0 bases at J, with 13 bases between the two ends. This CDR3 has 16 amino acids. CDR1 MDHEN and CDR2 SYDVKM come from the germline V gene. The CDR3 nucleotides are TGTGCCAGCAGTTTCCATGGACAGCTCAGCACAGATACGCAGTATTTT. As protein: CASSFHGQLSTDTQYF. The entire variable domain, with the rest obtained from reference TRBV28 and TRBJ2-3, is as follows: DVKVTQSSRYLVKRTGEKVFLECVQDMDHENMFWYRQDPGLGLRLIYFSYDVKMKEKGDIPEGYSVSREKKERFSLILESASTNQTSMYLCASSFHGQLSTDTQYFGPGTRLTVL.

The chain links TRBV29-1 to TRBJ2-5; 9 nucleotides agree with TRBD1. The junction had 4 bases not matched to a gene; V was cut back by 4 bases and J by 4 bases. The germline V gene has CDR1 SQVTM and CDR2 ANQGSEA. The CDR3 runs 13 residues. The CDR3 spells CSVGDRETETQYF. The CDR3 region has the DNA TGCAGCGTTGGGGACAGGGAGACAGAGACCCAGTACTTC.

The chain couples TRBV28 to TRBJ1-4; D remains ambiguous. The CDR3 covers 12 residues. V gave up 7 bases and J gave up 4 bases, with 7 bases separating them. Germline V gives CDR1 MDHEN, CDR2 SYDVKM. The CDR3 sequence: CASTGYNEKLFF. For the CDR3, the DNA is TGTGCCAGCACCGGTTATAATGAAAAACTGTTTTTT.

V and J are TRBV30 and TRBJ1-1; tentatively, D is TRBD1 (5 bases). V gave up 4 bases and J gave up 8 bases, with 20 bases separating them. In germline, CDR1 is GTSNPN, CDR2 SVGIG (reference sequence). CDR3 length equals 14 residues. CDR3 in DNA: TGTGCCTGGACGACCGGGACTTGGGCCCGAGAAGCTTTCTTT. It yields the protein CAWTTGTWAREAFF.

This sequence joins TRBV7-3 and TRBJ2-1, with D possibly matching TRBD2 (5 bases). The CDR3 loop spans 15 amino acids. The germline V gene has CDR1 SGHTA and CDR2 FQGTGA. Trimming took off 5 bases at V and 8 bases at J, with 19 bases between the two ends. The CDR3 spells CASSPQDGNWDEQFF. The CDR3, as DNA: TGTGCCAGCAGCCCCCAGGACGGGAATTGGGATGAGCAGTTCTTC.

V gene TRBV6-5 combines with J gene TRBJ2-7; possibly TRBD1 for D (7 bases). CDR1 MNHEY and CDR2 SVGAGI come from the germline V gene. The CDR3 is made up of 15 amino acids. Trimming stripped 0 bases from V and 7 bases from J, with 16 bases between. CDR3: CASSYSAGQSREQYF. For the CDR3, the DNA is TGTGCCAGCAGTTACTCGGCGGGACAGTCGAGGGAGCAGTACTTC.

The rearrangement links TRBV7-3 to TRBJ2-2, with D possibly being TRBD1 (6 bases). Trimming pared 1 base from V and 1 base from J, leaving 13 bases between. Germline assignment: CDR1 SGHTA and CDR2 FQGTGA. The CDR3 loop spans 17 amino acids. This CDR3 reads CASSLMGARVNTGELFF. DNA for the CDR3: TGTGCCAGCAGCTTAATGGGGGCTAGAGTGAACACCGGGGAGCTGTTTTTT.

This chain joins TRBV19 and TRBJ2-7, with D possibly TRBD2 on 6 matching bases. V gave up 6 bases and J gave up 2 bases, with 20 bases separating them. Per the germline V gene, CDR1 is LNHDA and CDR2 is SQIVND (reference sequence). The CDR3 spans 16 residues. CDR3 loop: CASRDSLGTVAYEQYF. The CDR3 bases are TGTGCCAGTAGGGACTCCCTCGGGACTGTCGCCTACGAGCAGTACTTC.

This clone was recorded only once. The chain couples TRBV6-4 to TRBJ1-1; no definite D call. V shed 5 bases and J shed 5 bases, with 18 bases lying between them. In germline, CDR1 is MRHNA, CDR2 SNTAGT. The CDR3 totals 15 residues. CDR3 loop: CASSPGPGRGTEAFF. Written as DNA, the CDR3 is TGTGCCAGCAGTCCCGGGCCCGGAAGAGGGACTGAAGCTTTCTTT.

The V and J genes are TRBV9 and TRBJ2-7; 7 bases fit TRBD2. Germline loops: CDR1 SGDLS, CDR2 YYNGEE. Germline trimming cut 2 bases from V and 1 base from J; bases unmatched to any gene: 6. The CDR3 totals 15 residues. The CDR3 is CASSVMGGESYEQYF. CDR3 nucleotide sequence: TGTGCCAGCAGCGTGATGGGAGGGGAGTCCTACGAGCAGTACTTC.

The chain employs TRBV9 and TRBJ2-2; D is ambiguous. Germline CDR1 reads SGDLS; CDR2 reads YYNGEE. V lost 0 bases to trimming and J lost 1 base, with 7 bases between them. The CDR3 extends over 15 amino acids. The CDR3 spells CASSVVGRNTGELFF. Written as DNA, the CDR3 is TGTGCCAGCAGCGTAGTGGGCAGGAACACCGGGGAGCTGTTTTTT.

This sequence joins TRBV6-1 and TRBJ2-4; TRBD2 agrees at 11 bases. This CDR3 contains 19 residues. Per germline, CDR1 MNHNS and CDR2 SASEGT. V shed 3 bases, J shed 1 base, and the junction held 11 bases outside the gene matches. CDR3 sequence reads: CASSDRGTSGVRAKNIQYF. CDR3 coding DNA: TGTGCCAGCAGTGATCGGGGGACTAGCGGTGTGAGGGCCAAAAACATTCAGTACTTC.

This chain joins TRBV6-5 and TRBJ2-3; 7 nucleotides agree with TRBD1. Looked up from germline, CDR1 is MNHEY and CDR2 is SVGAGI. The CDR3 covers 14 residues. J gave up 5 bases and V 5 bases, and 7 bases lay outside the gene matches. The CDR3 nucleotides read TGTGCCAGCAGTCAAGACAGGGTGAAAGATACGCAGTATTTT. Its protein is CASSQDRVKDTQYF.

The chain joins TRBV28 to TRBJ2-1; TRBD2 matches at 10 bases. V trimming: 0 bases; J trimming: 14 bases; junction bases outside the gene matches: 7. The CDR3 loop spans 14 amino acids. CDR1 is MDHEN, CDR2 SYDVKM, per germline. The CDR3 protein is CASSLWASGGLEFF. The CDR3 DNA sequence: TGTGCCAGCAGTTTATGGGCTAGCGGGGGTCTCGAGTTCTTC.

The rearrangement links TRBV7-8 to TRBJ2-3; 11 bases are a match to TRBD1. Losses at the gene ends were 5 bases for V and 4 bases for J; bases not matched to a gene: 5. Germline V gives CDR1 SGHVS, CDR2 FQNEAQ. The CDR3 is 15 residues long. CDR3 in amino acids: CASSPGQGASDTQYF. In DNA, the CDR3 is TGTGCCAGCAGCCCCGGACAGGGGGCATCAGATACGCAGTATTTT.

The genes are TRBV5-5 and TRBJ2-3, with 7 nucleotides matching TRBD1. Trimming at V came to 4 bases and at J to 3 bases, leaving 2 bases not matched to a gene. From germline, CDR1 is SGHKS and CDR2 YYEKEE (reference sequence). The CDR3 has 13 residues. For the CDR3, the DNA is TGTGCCAGCAGCCGACAGGGTACAGATACGCAGTATTTT. As protein: CASSRQGTDTQYF.

The genes are TRBV7-3 and TRBJ1-4; the D gene is possibly TRBD1 (5 bases). This CDR3 has 13 amino acids. Trimming took off 2 bases at V and 8 bases at J, with 9 bases between the two ends. In germline, CDR1 is SGHTA, CDR2 FQGTGA. The CDR3 loop reads CASSLGGSEKLFF. As DNA, the CDR3 is TGTGCCAGCAGCTTAGGGGGGAGCGAAAAACTGTTTTTT.

The chain has TRBV18 and TRBJ2-3; a weak D match, TRBD1 (5 bases). Trimming took off 3 bases at V and 3 bases at J, with 7 bases between the two ends. CDR1 and CDR2 from the germline V gene are KGHSH and LQKENI. The CDR3 runs 13 residues. Written as DNA, the CDR3 is TGTGCCAGCTCACCGACAGAGACAGATACGCAGTATTTT. Translated: CASSPTETDTQYF. Drawing the rest from reference TRBV18 and TRBJ2-3, the complete variable domain is NAGVMQNPRHLVRRRGQEARLRCSPMKGHSHVYWYRQLPEEGLKFMVYLQKENIIDESGMPKERFSAEFPKEGPSILRIQQVVRGDSAAYFCASSPTETDTQYFGPGTRLTVL.

This chain joins TRBV6-1 and TRBJ2-5; D unresolved. V was pared by 2 bases and J by 2 bases, with 12 bases between. Germline V gene sequence: CDR1 MNHNS, CDR2 SASEGT. This CDR3 region has 15 residues. The CDR3 bases are TGTGCCAGCAGTGAATTTTCAGGTACTCAAGAGACCCAGTACTTC. As protein: CASSEFSGTQETQYF.

J is TRBJ2-7 and V is TRBV7-9; 10 bases line up with TRBD1. The CDR3 totals 15 residues. The ends lost 5 bases at V and 5 bases at J; junction bases unmatched: 9. Germline CDR1 SEHNR, CDR2 FQNEAQ (reference sequence). The CDR3 DNA reads as TGTGCCAGCAGCCCCCCTGACAGGGGGCCACACGAGCAGTACTTC. Its protein product is CASSPPDRGPHEQYF.